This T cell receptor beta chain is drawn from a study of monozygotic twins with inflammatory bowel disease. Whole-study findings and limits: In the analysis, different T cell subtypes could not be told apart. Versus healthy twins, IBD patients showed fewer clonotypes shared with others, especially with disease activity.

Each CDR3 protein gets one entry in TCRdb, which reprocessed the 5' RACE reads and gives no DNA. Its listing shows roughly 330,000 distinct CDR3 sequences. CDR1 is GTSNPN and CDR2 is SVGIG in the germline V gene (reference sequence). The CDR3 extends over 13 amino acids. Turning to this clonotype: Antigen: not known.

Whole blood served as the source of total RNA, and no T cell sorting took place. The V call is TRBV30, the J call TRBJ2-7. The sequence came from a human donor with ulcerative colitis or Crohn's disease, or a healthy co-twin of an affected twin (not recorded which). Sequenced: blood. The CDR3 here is CAFKSAFYGEQYF.